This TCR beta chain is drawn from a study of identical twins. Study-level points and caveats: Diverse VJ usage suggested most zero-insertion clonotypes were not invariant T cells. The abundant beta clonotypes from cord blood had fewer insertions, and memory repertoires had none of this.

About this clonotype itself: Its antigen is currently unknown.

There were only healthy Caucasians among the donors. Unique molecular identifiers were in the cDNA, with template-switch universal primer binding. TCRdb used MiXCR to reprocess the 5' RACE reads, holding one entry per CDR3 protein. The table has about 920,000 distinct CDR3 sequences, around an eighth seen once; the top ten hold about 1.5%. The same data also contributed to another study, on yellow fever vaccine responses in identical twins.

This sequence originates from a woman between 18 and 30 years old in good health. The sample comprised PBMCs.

CDR3 bases: TGTGCCAGTAACCTGCGCGGGGACAGGAATAACTATGGCTACACCTTC. Protein product: CASNLRGDRNNYGYTF. The chain combines TRBV19 with TRBJ1-2, with 8 bases lining up with TRBD1. J was trimmed by 1 base and V by 7 bases; bases with no gene match: 11. This CDR3 region has 16 residues. In germline, CDR1 is LNHDA, CDR2 SQIVND (reference sequence).